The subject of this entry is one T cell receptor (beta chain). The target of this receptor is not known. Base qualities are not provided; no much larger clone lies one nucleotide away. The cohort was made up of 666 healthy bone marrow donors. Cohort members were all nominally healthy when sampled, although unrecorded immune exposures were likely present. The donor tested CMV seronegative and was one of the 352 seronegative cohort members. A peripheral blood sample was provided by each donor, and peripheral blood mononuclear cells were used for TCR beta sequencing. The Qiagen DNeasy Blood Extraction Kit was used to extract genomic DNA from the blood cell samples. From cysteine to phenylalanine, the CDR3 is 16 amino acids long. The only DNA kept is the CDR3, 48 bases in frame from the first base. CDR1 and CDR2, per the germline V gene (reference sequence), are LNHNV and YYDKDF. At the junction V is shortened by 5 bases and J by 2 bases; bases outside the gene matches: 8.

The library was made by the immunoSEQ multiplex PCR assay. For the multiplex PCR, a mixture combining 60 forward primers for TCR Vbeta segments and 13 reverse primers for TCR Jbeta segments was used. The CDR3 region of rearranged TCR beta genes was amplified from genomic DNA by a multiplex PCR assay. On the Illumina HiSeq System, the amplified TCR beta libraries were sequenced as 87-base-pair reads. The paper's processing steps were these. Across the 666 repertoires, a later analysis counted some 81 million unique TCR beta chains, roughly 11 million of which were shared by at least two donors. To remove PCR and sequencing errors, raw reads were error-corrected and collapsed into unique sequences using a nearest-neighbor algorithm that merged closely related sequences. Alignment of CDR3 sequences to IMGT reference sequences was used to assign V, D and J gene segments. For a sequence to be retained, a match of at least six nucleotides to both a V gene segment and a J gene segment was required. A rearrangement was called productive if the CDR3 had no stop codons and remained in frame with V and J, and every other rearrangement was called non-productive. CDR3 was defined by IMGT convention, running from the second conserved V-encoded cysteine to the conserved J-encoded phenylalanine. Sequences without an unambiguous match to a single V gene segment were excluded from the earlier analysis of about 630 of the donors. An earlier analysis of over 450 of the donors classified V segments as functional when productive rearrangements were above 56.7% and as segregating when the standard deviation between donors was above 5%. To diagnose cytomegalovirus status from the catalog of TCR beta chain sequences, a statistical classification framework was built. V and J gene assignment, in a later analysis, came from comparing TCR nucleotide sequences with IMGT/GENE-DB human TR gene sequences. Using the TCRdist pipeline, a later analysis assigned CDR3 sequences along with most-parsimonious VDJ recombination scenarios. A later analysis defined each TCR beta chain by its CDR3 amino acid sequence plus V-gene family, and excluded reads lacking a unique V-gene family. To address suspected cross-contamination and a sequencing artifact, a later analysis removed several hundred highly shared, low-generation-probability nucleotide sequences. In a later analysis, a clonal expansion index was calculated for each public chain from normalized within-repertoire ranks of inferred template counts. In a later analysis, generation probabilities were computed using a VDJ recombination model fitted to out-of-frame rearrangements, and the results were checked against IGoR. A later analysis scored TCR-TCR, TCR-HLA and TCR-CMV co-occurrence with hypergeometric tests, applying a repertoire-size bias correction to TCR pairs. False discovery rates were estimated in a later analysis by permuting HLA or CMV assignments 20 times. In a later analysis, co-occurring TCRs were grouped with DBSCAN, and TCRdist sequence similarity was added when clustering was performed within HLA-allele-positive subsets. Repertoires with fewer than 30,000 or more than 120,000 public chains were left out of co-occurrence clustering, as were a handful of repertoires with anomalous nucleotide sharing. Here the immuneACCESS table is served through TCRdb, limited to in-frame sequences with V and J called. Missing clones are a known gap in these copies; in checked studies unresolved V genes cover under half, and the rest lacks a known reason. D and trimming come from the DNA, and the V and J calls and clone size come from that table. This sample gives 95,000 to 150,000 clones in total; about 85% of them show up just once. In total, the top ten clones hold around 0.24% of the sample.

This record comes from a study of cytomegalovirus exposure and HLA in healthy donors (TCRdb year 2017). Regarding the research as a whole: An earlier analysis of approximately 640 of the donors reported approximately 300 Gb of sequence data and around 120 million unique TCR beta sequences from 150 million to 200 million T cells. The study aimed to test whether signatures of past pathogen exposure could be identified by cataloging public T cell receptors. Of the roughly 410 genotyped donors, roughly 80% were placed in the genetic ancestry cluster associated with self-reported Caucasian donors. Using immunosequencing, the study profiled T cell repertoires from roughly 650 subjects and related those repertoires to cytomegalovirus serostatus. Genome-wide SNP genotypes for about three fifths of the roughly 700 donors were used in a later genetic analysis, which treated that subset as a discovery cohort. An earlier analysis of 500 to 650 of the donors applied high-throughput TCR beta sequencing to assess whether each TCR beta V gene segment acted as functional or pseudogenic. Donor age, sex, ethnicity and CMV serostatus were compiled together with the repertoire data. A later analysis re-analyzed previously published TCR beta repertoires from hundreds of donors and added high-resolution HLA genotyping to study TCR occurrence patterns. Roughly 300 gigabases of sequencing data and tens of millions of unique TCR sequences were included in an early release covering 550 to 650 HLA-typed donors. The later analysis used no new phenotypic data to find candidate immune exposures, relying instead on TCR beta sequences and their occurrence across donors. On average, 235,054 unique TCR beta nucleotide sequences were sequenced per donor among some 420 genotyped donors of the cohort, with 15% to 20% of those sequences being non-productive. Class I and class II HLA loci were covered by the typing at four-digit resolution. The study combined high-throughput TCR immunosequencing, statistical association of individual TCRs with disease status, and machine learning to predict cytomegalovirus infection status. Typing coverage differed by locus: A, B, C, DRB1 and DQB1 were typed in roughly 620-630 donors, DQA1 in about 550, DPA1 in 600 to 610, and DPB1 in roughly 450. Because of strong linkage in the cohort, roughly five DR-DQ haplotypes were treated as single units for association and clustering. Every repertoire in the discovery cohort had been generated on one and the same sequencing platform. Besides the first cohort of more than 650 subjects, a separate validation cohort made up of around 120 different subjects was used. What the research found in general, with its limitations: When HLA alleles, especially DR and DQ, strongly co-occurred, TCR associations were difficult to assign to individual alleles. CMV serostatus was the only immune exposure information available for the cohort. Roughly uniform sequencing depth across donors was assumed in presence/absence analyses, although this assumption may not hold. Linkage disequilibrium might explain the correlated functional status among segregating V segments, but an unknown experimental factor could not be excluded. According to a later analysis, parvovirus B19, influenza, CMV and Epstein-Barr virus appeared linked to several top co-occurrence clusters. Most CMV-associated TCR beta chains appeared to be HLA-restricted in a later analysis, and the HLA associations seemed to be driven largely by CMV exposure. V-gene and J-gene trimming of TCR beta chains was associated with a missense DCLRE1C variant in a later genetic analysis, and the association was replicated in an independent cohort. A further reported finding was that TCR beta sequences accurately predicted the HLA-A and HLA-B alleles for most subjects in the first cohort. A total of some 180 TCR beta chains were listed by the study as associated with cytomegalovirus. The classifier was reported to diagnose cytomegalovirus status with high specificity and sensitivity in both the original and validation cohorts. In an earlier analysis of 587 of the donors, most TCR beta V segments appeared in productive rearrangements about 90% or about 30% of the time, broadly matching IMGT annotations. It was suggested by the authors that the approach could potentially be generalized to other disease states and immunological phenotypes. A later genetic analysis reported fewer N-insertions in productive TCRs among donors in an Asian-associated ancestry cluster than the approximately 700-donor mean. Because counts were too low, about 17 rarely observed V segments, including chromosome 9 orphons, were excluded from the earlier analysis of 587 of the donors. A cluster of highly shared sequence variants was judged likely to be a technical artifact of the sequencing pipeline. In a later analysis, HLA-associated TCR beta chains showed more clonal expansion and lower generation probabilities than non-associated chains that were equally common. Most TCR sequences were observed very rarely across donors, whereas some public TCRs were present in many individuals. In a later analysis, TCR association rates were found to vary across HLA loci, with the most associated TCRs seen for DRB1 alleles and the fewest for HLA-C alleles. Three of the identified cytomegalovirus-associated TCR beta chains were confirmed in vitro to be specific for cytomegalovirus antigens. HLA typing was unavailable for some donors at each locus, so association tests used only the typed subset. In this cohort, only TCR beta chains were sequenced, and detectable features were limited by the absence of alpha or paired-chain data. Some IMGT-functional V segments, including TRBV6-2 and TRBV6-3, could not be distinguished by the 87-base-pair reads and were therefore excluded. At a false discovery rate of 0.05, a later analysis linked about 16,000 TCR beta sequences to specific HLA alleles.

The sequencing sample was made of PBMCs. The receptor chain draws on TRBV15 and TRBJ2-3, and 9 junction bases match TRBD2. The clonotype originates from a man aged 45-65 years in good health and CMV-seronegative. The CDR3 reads CATSLGLATFTDTQYF. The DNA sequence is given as TGTGCCACCAGCTTAGGACTAGCGACATTCACAGATACGCAGTATTTT.